This T cell receptor beta chain was captured by sequencing in a study of cytomegalovirus exposure and HLA in healthy donors. Use of 60 Vbeta and 13 Jbeta primers characterized the PCR. The method was immunoSEQ multiplex PCR; TCRdb's version includes in-frame clones alone and lacks a portion of them. The sample holds approximately 30,000 clones. V lost 7 bases and J lost 1, with 18 bases in between. Germline loops: CDR1 SGDLS, CDR2 YYNGEE. The CDR3 contains 16 residues. Details on this clone: Its antigen is unidentified.

Whole-study results and caveats: When analyzed later, a missense DCLRE1C variant was found to be linked to TCR beta V- and J-gene trimming.

This rearrangement joins TRBV9 to TRBJ1-3; D remains ambiguous. Source material: PBMCs. This TCR came from a woman aged 40 to 50 in good health and CMV-seropositive. DNA of the CDR3: TGTGCCAGCTCCCCCTCGGGAATCATGTCTGGAAACACCATATATTTT. Encoded protein: CASSPSGIMSGNTIYF.